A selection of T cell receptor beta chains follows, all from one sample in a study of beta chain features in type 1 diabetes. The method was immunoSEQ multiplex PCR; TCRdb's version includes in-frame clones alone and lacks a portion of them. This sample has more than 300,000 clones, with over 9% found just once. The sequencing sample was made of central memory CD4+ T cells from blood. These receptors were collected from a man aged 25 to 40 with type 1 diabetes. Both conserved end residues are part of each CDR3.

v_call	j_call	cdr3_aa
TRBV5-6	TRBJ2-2	CASSFGLADTGELFF
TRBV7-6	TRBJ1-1	CASSLQQGVSTEAFF
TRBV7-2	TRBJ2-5	CASSPEPVETQYF
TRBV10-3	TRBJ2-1	CAIRDPSYNEQFF
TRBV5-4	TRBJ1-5	CASSLGTGGQPQHF
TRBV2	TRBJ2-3	CASRRLAGVTDTQYF
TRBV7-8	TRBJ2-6	CASSFTGGAGANVLTF
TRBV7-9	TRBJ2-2	CASSPLAGGPNTGELFF
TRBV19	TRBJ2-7	CASSIRHTNSYEQYF
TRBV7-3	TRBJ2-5	CASGWYQETQYF
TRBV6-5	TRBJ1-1	CASSYSRQQNTEAFF
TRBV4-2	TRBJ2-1	CASSPGTSGRVLEQFF
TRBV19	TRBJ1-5	CASSIGSRGQPQHF
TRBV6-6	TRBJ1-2	CASTATTNYGYTF
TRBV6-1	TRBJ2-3	CASSPKGHSGDTQYF
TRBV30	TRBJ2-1	CAWAGGNEQFF
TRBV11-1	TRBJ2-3	CASSHGQGRTDTQYF
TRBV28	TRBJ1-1	CASSLFQGAGNTEAFF
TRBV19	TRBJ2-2	CASSIDRWASGLSPGELFF
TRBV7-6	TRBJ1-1	CASSLAPGEGNTEAFF
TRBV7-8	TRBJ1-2	CASSSQGYGYTF
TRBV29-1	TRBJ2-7	CSVAPGGVGYEQYF
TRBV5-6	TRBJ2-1	CASSSGTRYNEQFF
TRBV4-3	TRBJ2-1	CASSQTSGTYNEQFF
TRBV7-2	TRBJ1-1	CASSSPPRVNTEAFF
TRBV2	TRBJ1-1	CATGGGALRTEAFF
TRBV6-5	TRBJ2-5	CASSWDRAETQYF
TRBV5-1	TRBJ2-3	CASSFQTPQGQYF
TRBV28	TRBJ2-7	CASSFRQGEQYF
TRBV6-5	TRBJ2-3	CASSYLDREESDTQYF
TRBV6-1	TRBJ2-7	CASILATGGGEQYF
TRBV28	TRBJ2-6	CASYSSGANVLTF
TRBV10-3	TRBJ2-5	CAIGGSTQETQYF
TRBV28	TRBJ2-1	CASSLLAGGLEQFF
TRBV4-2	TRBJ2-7	CASSLGGTLDSYEQYF
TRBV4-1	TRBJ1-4	CASSPSRARGGSEKLFF
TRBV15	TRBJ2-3	CATSRDPGQLSDTQYF
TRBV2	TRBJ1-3	CASSVGVSSGNTIYF
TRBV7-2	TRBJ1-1	CASSLVGEAFF
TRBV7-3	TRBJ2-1	CASSSRPSNNEQFF